Listed here are 25 T cell receptor beta chains from one sample, sequenced in a study of T cell responses to AZD1222 COVID-19 vaccine. Sequencing used immunoSEQ multiplex PCR; TCRdb keeps in-frame clones, though not all of them. The sample shows 150,000 to 200,000 clones, over 90% of them seen only once. The material was peripheral blood, obtained on day 0 of AZD1222 vaccination. The receptors here all came from an adult in good health.

The table lists this clone with a count of one. The V call is TRBV27, the J call TRBJ2-1, with TRBD2 matching over 10 bases. In germline, CDR1 is MNHEY, CDR2 SMNVEV (reference sequence). With V trimmed by 7 bases and J by 5 bases, 5 bases remained unmatched. The CDR3 is made up of 14 amino acids. The CDR3 loop is CASTSGRVNNEQFF. CDR3 nucleotide sequence: TGTGCCAGCACAAGCGGGAGGGTCAACAATGAGCAGTTCTTC.

The gene calls are TRBV18 and TRBJ2-4; tentatively, D is TRBD1 (6 bases). This CDR3 is 19 amino acids long. V gave up 4 bases and J gave up 6 bases, with 28 bases separating them. CDR1 is KGHSH, CDR2 LQKENI, per germline. The CDR3 nucleotides read TGTGCCAGCTCACACCCCCCCACACCGGGACACAATAGACGAAACATTCAGTACTTC. Its translation is CASSHPPTPGHNRRNIQYF.

V usage is TRBV6-5 and J usage is TRBJ1-1; a possible D gene is TRBD1 (6 bases). This CDR3 is 14 amino acids long. Trimming took 7 bases from V and 1 from J, leaving 13 bases between them. Germline values: CDR1 MNHEY, CDR2 SVGAGI. The CDR3 spells CASNLDRPNTEAFF. DNA of the CDR3: TGTGCCAGCAATTTGGACAGACCGAACACTGAAGCTTTCTTT.

On this clone: Additional DNA sequences in this sample encode the identical CDR3. The chain carries TRBV2 and TRBJ2-7; TRBD2 is a possible D gene (5 bases). The V gene's germline CDR1 is SNHLY and CDR2 FYNNEI. The ends were cut back, 6 bases at V and 0 bases at J, with 6 bases in the middle. CDR3 length: 12 residues. CDR3 nucleotides: TGTGCCAGCAGGGACTCCTCCTACGAGCAGTACTTC. Residues: CASRDSSYEQYF.

The chain carries TRBV29-1 and TRBJ1-2; D gene ambiguous. The germline V and J ends were trimmed by 4 bases and 4 bases, with 19 bases remaining between them. This CDR3 spans 15 amino acids. Germline CDR1 reads SQVTM; CDR2 reads ANQGSEA. Here the CDR3 DNA reads TGCAGCGTTGGTCCGGGGAGTGGGTCACGCTATGGCTACACCTTC. It codes for CSVGPGSGSRYGYTF.

V gene TRBV15 combines with J gene TRBJ2-2; D might be TRBD1 (5 bases). V gave up 0 bases and J gave up 8 bases, with 7 bases separating them. Germline assignment: CDR1 LNHNV and CDR2 YYDKDF (reference sequence). The CDR3 spans 13 residues. The CDR3 region is CATSRDRQGELFF. The CDR3 DNA reads as TGTGCCACCAGCAGAGACCGACAGGGGGAGCTGTTTTTT.

The chain uses TRBV4-1 and TRBJ1-2; D might be TRBD1 (5 bases). Germline V gene data show CDR1 as MGHRA and CDR2 as YSYEKL. Trimming cost V 1 base and J 4 bases, with 10 bases left between them. CDR3 length equals 14 residues. The DNA for the CDR3 is TGCGCCAGCAGCCAAGGTGGGGGTGGCTATGGCTACACCTTC. It encodes CASSQGGGGYGYTF.

The genes are TRBV10-1 and TRBJ1-6, with D maybe TRBD1 (6 bases). Trimming removed 3 bases at V and 5 bases at J, with 8 bases between. Per germline, CDR1 WNHNN and CDR2 SYGVQD (reference sequence). This CDR3 is built from 14 residues. CDR3 region: CASSEGGNNSPLHF. The CDR3 DNA sequence: TGCGCCAGCAGTGAAGGGGGGAATAATTCACCCCTCCACTTT.

The chain couples TRBV6-5 to TRBJ1-5; D ambiguous. The V gene's germline CDR1 is MNHEY and CDR2 SVGAGI. The length of the CDR3 is 14 residues. The ends were cut back, 0 bases at V and 4 bases at J, with 7 bases in the middle. This CDR3 reads CASSYSRINQPQHF. The CDR3 nucleotides read TGTGCCAGCAGTTACTCGAGGATTAATCAGCCCCAGCATTTT.

This chain uses TRBV6-4 with TRBJ1-5; D gene uncertain. Germline assignment: CDR1 MRHNA and CDR2 SNTAGT. The CDR3 sequence is 13 residues long. The germline V and J ends were trimmed by 2 bases and 7 bases, with 9 bases remaining between them. Here the CDR3 DNA reads TGTGCCAGCAGTGACCAAATTAACCAGCCCCAGCATTTT. Its protein product is CASSDQINQPQHF.

This chain links TRBV2 with TRBJ1-1, with 8 nucleotides matching TRBD1. The CDR3 totals 14 residues. The V segment lost 5 bases and the J segment 5 bases; nucleotides outside the gene matches: 7. Germline V gene sequence: CDR1 SNHLY, CDR2 FYNNEI. CDR3 protein: CASSKTGGGTEAFF. The CDR3, as DNA: TGTGCCAGCAGTAAAACAGGGGGAGGGACTGAAGCTTTCTTT.

CDR3 DNA sequence: TGTGCCAGCAATTCCCGCGGGGACAACAATGAGCAGTTCTTC. It is translated as CASNSRGDNNEQFF. V is TRBV6-5 and J is TRBJ2-1; TRBD1 or TRBD2 may be the D gene (6 bases each). Trimming cost V 7 bases and J 5 bases, with 15 bases left between them. This CDR3 comprises 14 residues. Germline CDR1 reads MNHEY; CDR2 reads SVGAGI.

This chain connects TRBV18 to TRBJ1-6; 11 nucleotides line up with TRBD1. The trim removed 4 bases at V and 9 bases at J, leaving 8 bases unmatched. The CDR3 extends over 16 amino acids. The germline CDR1 and CDR2 sequences are KGHSH and LQKENI. The CDR3 region has the DNA TGTGCCAGCTCACTAAACCCGGGACAGGGGGTTTCACCCCTCCACTTT. As protein: CASSLNPGQGVSPLHF.

The chain combines TRBV7-6 with TRBJ2-5; D unclear. The CDR3 has 11 amino acids. Germline loops: CDR1 SGHVS, CDR2 FNYEAQ. The V end was cut by 5 bases, the J end by 5 bases, with 6 bases between. As DNA, the CDR3 is TGTGCCAGCAGCCCTCTGGAGACCCAGTACTTC. Protein product: CASSPLETQYF.

This sequence joins TRBV6-5 and TRBJ1-2, with D perhaps matching TRBD1 (5 bases). V lost 5 bases and J 8 bases, leaving 12 bases between the germline ends. The CDR3 consists of 12 residues. Germline lookup yields CDR1 MNHEY and CDR2 SVGAGI. The CDR3 loop reads CASSRDVGGYTF. DNA of the CDR3: TGTGCCAGCAGTCGGGACGTAGGCGGCTACACCTTC.

As to this clone: Mismatch with germline at one junction end may stem from a read error. CDR3 residues: CASSHSDGNTIYF. Here the CDR3 DNA reads TGTGCCAGCAGTCACTCGGATGGAAACACCATATATTTT. The rearrangement links TRBV6-5 to TRBJ1-3; no clear D. The length of the CDR3 is 13 residues. Germline V CDR1 and CDR2: MNHEY, SVGAGI.

J is TRBJ2-5 and V is TRBV7-9; D possibly corresponds to TRBD2 (5 bases). Germline CDR1 reads SEHNR; CDR2 reads FQNEAQ (reference sequence). V gave up 5 bases and J gave up 5 bases, with 12 bases separating them. The CDR3 is made up of 13 amino acids. The CDR3 DNA sequence: TGTGCCAGCAGCACGCAGATAGCGGAGACCCAGTACTTC. Translation gives CASSTQIAETQYF.

This clone was seen a few times. The gene calls are TRBV5-1 and TRBJ2-7; 13 nucleotides align to TRBD2. V shed 4 bases, J shed 1 base, and the junction held 2 bases outside the gene matches. CDR1 and CDR2 (germline): SGHRS, YFSETQ. CDR3 length: 15 amino acids. In nucleotides, the CDR3 is TGCGCCAGCAGCCGGACTAGCGGGAGTTCCTACGAGCAGTACTTC. Amino acids: CASSRTSGSSYEQYF. The full variable domain, with the rest looked up from reference TRBV5-1 and TRBJ2-7, is KAGVTQTPRYLIKTRGQQVTLSCSPISGHRSVSWYQQTPGQGLQFLFEYFSETQRNKGNFPGRFSGRQFSNSRSEMNVSTLELGDSALYLCASSRTSGSSYEQYFGPGTRLTVT.

This chain connects TRBV20-1 to TRBJ2-1, with D tentatively TRBD1 (5 bases). The CDR3 contains 11 residues. Trimming pared 5 bases from V and 7 bases from J, leaving 9 bases between. CDR1 DFQATT and CDR2 SNEGSKA come from the germline V gene (reference sequence). The CDR3 loop is CSAPKGNEQFF. The CDR3, as DNA: TGCAGTGCTCCGAAGGGGAATGAGCAGTTCTTC.

This clone was seen a single time. The chain employs TRBV7-2 and TRBJ1-1; D gene ambiguous. The length of the CDR3 is 16 residues. Germline V gene data show CDR1 as SGHTA and CDR2 as FQGNSA. Trimming removed 1 base from V and 1 base from J, with 13 bases in between. CDR3 nucleotide sequence: TGTGCCAGCAGCTTAGGAGCTAGTTTGAGGAACACTGAAGCTTTCTTT. Its translation: CASSLGASLRNTEAFF.

This clone was counted between two and nine times. This chain uses TRBV2 with TRBJ1-6, with D possibly TRBD1 on 5 matching bases. Germline V gene data show CDR1 as SNHLY and CDR2 as FYNNEI. Deletions cut 6 bases from V and 11 bases from J, with 11 bases between. This CDR3 has 12 amino acids. As DNA, the CDR3 is TGTGCCAGCAGGGGGGGATGGCCACCCCTCCACTTT. Translation gives CASRGGWPPLHF.

The J gene is TRBJ2-1, the V gene TRBV5-1, with 8 bases matching TRBD2. CDR1 and CDR2 from the germline V gene are SGHRS and YFSETQ. V was clipped by 4 bases and J by 4 bases; unmatched bases: 4. The CDR3 runs 14 residues. Here the CDR3 reads CASSKGLDYNEQFF. The CDR3 DNA is TGCGCCAGCAGCAAGGGACTAGATTACAATGAGCAGTTCTTC.

The chain combines TRBV3-1 (or the pseudogene TRBV3-2) with TRBJ2-7, with a possible D match to TRBD1 (5 bases). The V gene lost 6 bases and the J gene lost 4 bases, with 16 bases spanning the gap. The CDR3 is made up of 14 amino acids. From germline, CDR1 is LGHDT and CDR2 YNNKEL (reference sequence). The CDR3 DNA is TGTGCCAGCAGGCCTTGGGGCAGACCTTACGAGCAGTACTTC. This codes for CASRPWGRPYEQYF.

The V and J genes are TRBV2 and TRBJ1-2; a possible D gene is TRBD1 (6 bases). CDR3 length: 12 amino acids. Germline CDR1 and CDR2: SNHLY and FYNNEI. Trimming left V 4 bases short and J 5 bases short, with 8 bases between. As DNA, the CDR3 is TGTGCCAGCAGTGGACAGGCTTATGGCTACACCTTC. It codes for CASSGQAYGYTF.

The rearrangement links TRBV5-8 to TRBJ1-1; 9 bases map to TRBD1. CDR3 length: 14 residues. With 0 bases clipped from V and 4 bases from J, the junction kept 1 base outside the gene matches. CDR1 is SGHTS, CDR2 YDEGEE, per germline. The DNA of the CDR3 is TGTGCCAGCAGCTTGGCACAGGGGGCCACTGAAGCTTTCTTT. Encoded protein: CASSLAQGATEAFF.